This TCR beta chain was identified in a study of chemoradiotherapy in HPV16-positive cancers. Study-level information: Candidate HPV-specific T-cell clones and common TCR motifs came from functional assays in a couple of HPV16-positive patients. Whole-study results and caveats: HPV-specific T cells were functionally defined from only a couple of HPV16-positive patients. Candidate HPV-specific clones and E7-related TCR motifs grew in tumor during treatment. In HPV16-positive patients, HPV-responsive T-cell expansion tracked better recurrence-free survival.

A remark on this clone: What it recognizes is unknown.

This CDR3 has 14 residues. Germline CDR1 MNHNS, CDR2 SASEGT. V lost 6 bases and J 1 base, leaving 12 bases between the germline ends. TCRdb's table, derived via immunoSEQ multiplex PCR, lists solely in-frame clones and lacks some. The data contain about 7,900 clones, 85% to 90% of them singletons. Sequencing used blood, obtained from a patient who underwent chemoradiotherapy. The TCR originated in a human donor with HPV-associated anogenital cancer. The chain joins TRBV6-1 to TRBJ1-1; D is perhaps TRBD1 (5 bases). CDR3 sequence (DNA): TGTGCCAGCAGAAAGGGGCAGGCGAACACTGAAGCTTTCTTT. Translation: CASRKGQANTEAFF.